This T cell receptor beta chain was retrieved from a study of cytomegalovirus exposure and HLA in healthy donors. The overall study: Clustering assigned about 76% of the approximately 430 genotyped donors to the Caucasian-associated ancestry cluster.

PCR used 60 Vbeta primers and 13 Jbeta primers. Here immunoSEQ multiplex PCR was the method, and the copy in TCRdb shows in-frame clones only, minus some. Seen here are under 250,000 clones, approximately 79% observed once, and the top ten hold 1.5% to 2%. A word on this clone: As yet, its antigen is unknown.

Study-wide results and limits: An observed cluster of highly shared sequence variants was recorded as a likely sequencing artifact. A later examination showed that TCR association rates differed by HLA locus, with DRB1 most and HLA-C fewest. It has been reported that TCR beta sequences accurately predicted the HLA-A and HLA-B alleles of most subjects.

This CDR3 comprises 15 residues. V lost 0 bases to trimming and J lost 3 bases; unmatched junction nucleotides: 6. Germline CDR1 and CDR2: SGHKS and YYEKEE (reference sequence). This chain joins TRBV5-5 and TRBJ2-7; 7 nucleotides match TRBD2. The sequence was collected from a man aged 50 to 60 in good health and CMV-seronegative. Source material: PBMCs. CDR3 region: CASSLVAGAGYEQYF. DNA of the CDR3: TGTGCCAGCAGCTTGGTGGCGGGAGCGGGCTACGAGCAGTACTTC.